Each of the 24 T cell receptor beta chains below was sequenced from the same sample in a study of OX40 agonist ivuxolimab in advanced cancers. Measured with immunoSEQ multiplex PCR; TCRdb has only the in-frame clones, and not every one. The sample lists some 15,000 clones, under 95% seen once, with around 25% in the top ten. Sequencing was performed on CD4+ or CD8+ T cells sorted from blood, taken in a trial of the OX40 agonist ivuxolimab. These receptors all come from an adult with an advanced solid tumor such as melanoma, head and neck, liver or kidney cancer.

This chain joins TRBV27 and TRBJ1-6; the match to TRBD1 covers 8 bases. Trimming took 3 bases from V and 9 from J; bases not matched to a gene: 4. The length of the CDR3 is 14 residues. Germline V lookup: CDR1 MNHEY, CDR2 SMNVEV (reference sequence). The CDR3 DNA reads as TGTGCCAGCAGTTTGGACAGGGCCGGTTCACCCCTCCACTTT. It encodes CASSLDRAGSPLHF.

This chain connects TRBV2 to TRBJ2-1; D may be TRBD1 or TRBD2 (6 bases each). Germline V CDR1 and CDR2: SNHLY, FYNNEI. This CDR3 has 15 residues. Trimming pared 8 bases from V and 5 bases from J, leaving 19 bases between. The CDR3 DNA reads as TGTGCCAGCGACTTTAGCGGAGAGGGGGACAATGAGCAGTTCTTC. This gives the protein CASDFSGEGDNEQFF.

This chain connects TRBV27 to TRBJ2-1, with a possible D match to TRBD2 (6 bases). V was pared by 5 bases and J by 1 base, with 12 bases between. The CDR3 runs to 15 residues. The V gene's germline CDR1 is MNHEY and CDR2 SMNVEV (reference sequence). As DNA, the CDR3 is TGTGCCAGCAGTGACGGGAGTGGATCCTACAATGAGCAGTTCTTC. It is translated as CASSDGSGSYNEQFF.

The CDR3 DNA is TGCGCCAGCAGCTACGAAGGACAGGAGCAGTTCTTC. Its translation: CASSYEGQEQFF. This chain connects TRBV5-1 to TRBJ2-1, with a tentative D call TRBD1 (6 bases). In germline, CDR1 is SGHRS, CDR2 YFSETQ. V shed 3 bases and J shed 10 bases, with 11 bases lying between them. This CDR3 has 12 residues. The variable domain in full, with the rest retrieved from reference TRBV5-1 and TRBJ2-1, is KAGVTQTPRYLIKTRGQQVTLSCSPISGHRSVSWYQQTPGQGLQFLFEYFSETQRNKGNFPGRFSGRQFSNSRSEMNVSTLELGDSALYLCASSYEGQEQFFGPGTRLTVL.

The chain combines TRBV9 with TRBJ2-1, with 7 bases lining up with TRBD2. J gave up 0 bases and V 2 bases, and 2 bases lay outside the gene matches. The CDR3 length is 15 residues. The germline gives CDR1 SGDLS, CDR2 YYNGEE. The CDR3 DNA reads TGTGCCAGCAGCGTTGGACTAGACTCCTACAATGAGCAGTTCTTC. Translated: CASSVGLDSYNEQFF.

The V call is TRBV29-1, the J call TRBJ1-4; 7 nucleotides align to TRBD1. Trimming at V came to 4 bases and at J to 4 bases, leaving 9 bases not matched to a gene. The CDR3 totals 15 residues. Germline loops: CDR1 SQVTM, CDR2 ANQGSEA. In nucleotides, the CDR3 is TGCAGCGTTGCGAGTGGGACAGTGAATAATGAAAAACTGTTTTTT. Residues: CSVASGTVNNEKLFF.

V and J are TRBV2 and TRBJ2-1, with TRBD2 matching 10 bases. The junction had 8 bases not matched to a gene; V was cut back by 4 bases and J by 8 bases. The CDR3 loop spans 15 amino acids. Germline V gene sequence: CDR1 SNHLY, CDR2 FYNNEI. The CDR3 protein is CASSAREREGYEQFF. The CDR3 nucleotides are TGTGCCAGCAGTGCCCGGGAGCGGGAGGGCTATGAGCAGTTCTTC.

J is TRBJ2-7 and V is TRBV28, with D unresolved. Trimming shortened V by 5 bases and J by 0 bases, and 5 bases separated the two germline ends. This CDR3 region has 12 residues. Germline CDR1 reads MDHEN; CDR2 reads SYDVKM. The CDR3 DNA reads as TGTGCCAGCAGTCTGGACTCCTACGAGCAGTACTTC. This translates into CASSLDSYEQYF.

V is TRBV6-5 and J is TRBJ2-2; TRBD2 might be the D (5 bases). The CDR3 runs to 15 residues. Germline CDR1 MNHEY, CDR2 SVGAGI. The V end lost 0 bases, the J end lost 6 bases, and 11 bases lay between the germline ends. CDR3 protein: CASSYSGISAGELFF. CDR3 coding DNA: TGTGCCAGCAGTTACTCGGGGATTAGCGCCGGGGAGCTGTTTTTT.

The CDR3 nucleotides read TGTGCCAGCAGCGTAGAAGAGGGTTTAGATGGCTACACCTTC. It encodes CASSVEEGLDGYTF. The chain carries TRBV9 and TRBJ1-2; no reliable D call. Trimming took 0 bases from V and 6 from J, leaving 12 bases between them. CDR3 length equals 14 residues. The V gene's germline CDR1 is SGDLS and CDR2 YYNGEE.

The rearrangement uses TRBV4-1 and TRBJ2-2; TRBD1 aligns across 7 bases. CDR3 size: 16 residues. The V gene end was trimmed by 1 base and the J gene end by 1 base; junction bases not matched to a gene: 3. CDR1 and CDR2 (germline): MGHRA, YSYEKL. The CDR3 spells CASSQGNRGNTGELFF. DNA for the CDR3: TGCGCCAGCAGCCAAGGCAACAGGGGGAACACCGGGGAGCTGTTTTTT.

This chain links TRBV18 with TRBJ2-2; D call uncertain. V was clipped by 5 bases and J by 1 base, with 17 bases between them. Germline CDR1 and CDR2: KGHSH and LQKENI. The CDR3 extends over 17 amino acids. Here the CDR3 reads CASSEYHVTMNTGELFF. For the CDR3, the DNA is TGTGCCAGCTCAGAGTATCATGTGACGATGAACACCGGGGAGCTGTTTTTT.

There are a few counts of this clone. V and J are TRBV25-1 and TRBJ1-5; D is unclear. In germline, CDR1 is MGHDK, CDR2 SYGVNS. The CDR3 is made up of 14 amino acids. Deletions cut 3 bases from V and 3 bases from J, with 9 bases between. The CDR3 here is CASSDGFYNQPQHF. The CDR3 bases are TGTGCCAGCAGTGACGGCTTCTACAATCAGCCCCAGCATTTT.

V gene TRBV9 combines with J gene TRBJ2-1; 7 positions match TRBD2. J was trimmed by 9 bases and V by 0 bases; bases with no gene match: 15. In germline, CDR1 is SGDLS, CDR2 YYNGEE. The CDR3 extends over 17 amino acids. The CDR3 DNA reads as TGTGCCAGCAGCGTAGTCCCTAGCGGATTCCTCGGGGGTGAGCAGTTCTTC. Translating gives CASSVVPSGFLGGEQFF. Drawing the rest from reference TRBV9 and TRBJ2-1, the complete variable domain is DSGVTQTPKHLITATGQRVTLRCSPRSGDLSVYWYQQSLDQGLQFLIQYYNGEERAKGNILERFSAQQFPDLHSELNLSSLELGDSALYFCASSVVPSGFLGGEQFFGPGTRLTVL.

The chain has TRBV4-1 and TRBJ1-1; D is uncertain. Germline-derived CDR1 and CDR2 are MGHRA and YSYEKL. V was shortened by 3 bases and J by 3 bases, with 11 bases between the two germline ends. The CDR3 loop spans 14 amino acids. The CDR3 loop is CASSQWVEDTEAFF. In DNA, the CDR3 is TGCGCCAGCAGCCAGTGGGTGGAGGACACTGAAGCTTTCTTT.

By sample share, this clone is medium-sized. This chain links TRBV14 with TRBJ1-4; D not resolved. In germline, CDR1 is SGHDN, CDR2 FVKESK. The ends were cut back, 3 bases at V and 3 bases at J, with 14 bases in the middle. This CDR3 has 16 residues. The CDR3 bases are TGTGCCAGCAGCCAGGACCGACCTGCGGCTAATGAAAAACTGTTTTTT. Translation gives CASSQDRPAANEKLFF.

The genes are TRBV5-4 and TRBJ2-5; perhaps TRBD1 as D (5 bases). Germline V gives CDR1 SGHNT, CDR2 YYREEE (reference sequence). The V end lost 4 bases, the J end lost 5 bases, and 15 bases lay between the germline ends. The CDR3 extends over 14 amino acids. CDR3 amino acids: CASSPSRGPETQYF. The CDR3 nucleotides read TGTGCCAGCAGCCCTTCAAGGGGCCCGGAGACCCAGTACTTC.

This clone has only one observation. The gene calls are TRBV5-1 and TRBJ2-7, with 7 bases that match TRBD2. Germline-derived CDR1 and CDR2 are SGHRS and YFSETQ. The CDR3 contains 13 residues. The J segment lost 3 bases and the V segment lost 4 bases, leaving 4 bases of the junction unmatched. CDR3: CASSPGLVYEQYF. CDR3 in DNA: TGCGCCAGCAGCCCCGGACTAGTCTACGAGCAGTACTTC. Full variable domain (rest looked up from reference TRBV5-1 and TRBJ2-7): KAGVTQTPRYLIKTRGQQVTLSCSPISGHRSVSWYQQTPGQGLQFLFEYFSETQRNKGNFPGRFSGRQFSNSRSEMNVSTLELGDSALYLCASSPGLVYEQYFGPGTRLTVT.

This chain joins TRBV11-3 and TRBJ2-7; TRBD1 is a possible D gene (7 bases). CDR1 is SGHNT and CDR2 is YENEEA in the germline V gene. V lost 5 bases, J lost 1 base, and 18 bases lay in between. The CDR3 has 16 residues. The CDR3 is CASSPEGAGPSYEQYF. The CDR3 DNA sequence: TGTGCCAGCAGCCCGGAGGGGGCAGGGCCATCCTACGAGCAGTACTTC.

This clone appeared a single time. This sequence joins TRBV7-9 and TRBJ2-1, with 7 bases aligning to TRBD2. The CDR3 extends over 16 amino acids. Germline V gene sequence: CDR1 SEHNR, CDR2 FQNEAQ (reference sequence). Trimming took 5 bases from V and 0 from J; bases not matched to a gene: 7. CDR3 nucleotides: TGTGCCAGCAGCACCGAACTAGCGAGCTCCTACAATGAGCAGTTCTTC. Translated: CASSTELASSYNEQFF.

This chain uses TRBV4-1 with TRBJ1-1; D possibly corresponds to TRBD1 (5 bases). With 5 bases removed from V and 7 bases from J, the gap between germline ends came to 8 bases. The CDR3 is made up of 11 amino acids. From germline, CDR1 is MGHRA and CDR2 YSYEKL. DNA of the CDR3: TGCGCCAGCAGCTTAGGGGTTGAAGCTTTCTTT. Its translation is CASSLGVEAFF.

The rearrangement links TRBV4-2 to TRBJ2-7; 8 nucleotides match TRBD2. Trimming removed 3 bases from V and 0 bases from J; junction bases left unmatched: 4. The CDR3 spans 15 residues. Germline CDR1 LGHNA, CDR2 YNFKEQ. CDR3 sequence: CASSQTSASSYEQYF. The CDR3 DNA reads TGTGCCAGCAGCCAGACTAGCGCCAGCTCCTACGAGCAGTACTTC.

The chain uses TRBV4-1 and TRBJ2-5; D gene uncertain. Germline values: CDR1 MGHRA, CDR2 YSYEKL. The V end lost 0 bases, the J end lost 5 bases, and 7 bases lay between the germline ends. There are 13 residues in the CDR3. DNA of the CDR3: TGCGCCAGCAGCCAAGATTATTGGGAGACCCAGTACTTC. Encoded protein: CASSQDYWETQYF.

This clone was counted a few times. The chain recombines TRBV6-5 with TRBJ1-1; D ambiguous. Germline V lookup: CDR1 MNHEY, CDR2 SVGAGI. The V end lost 2 bases, the J end lost 1 base, and 5 bases lay between the germline ends. This CDR3 contains 13 residues. DNA of the CDR3: TGTGCCAGCAGTTACGGGGAGAACACTGAAGCTTTCTTT. It yields the protein CASSYGENTEAFF.